This TCR beta chain was documented in a study of blood T cell repertoires in COVID-19. In the authors' workflow: Amplification of reference gene primers provided the estimated nucleated cell counts. Assay used: immunoSEQ multiplex PCR; TCRdb lists only in-frame clones, some missing. The V and J calls and the clone size are those of that table, but D and trimming were determined from the DNA. Here the sample spans around 250,000 clones, 75% to 90% being singletons. The specimen sequenced was PBMCs or T cells enriched from blood (not recorded which). The TCR originated in a woman aged 40 to 49 who had been exposed to COVID-19.

This chain's CDR3 is CASSQSVDLYGYTF. DNA for the CDR3: TGTGCCAGCAGCCAAAGCGTCGATCTCTATGGCTACACCTTC. This chain joins TRBV7-9 and TRBJ1-2; D is undetermined. The CDR3 is 14 residues long. Trimming removed 5 bases at V and 4 bases at J, with 14 bases between. Germline V lookup: CDR1 SEHNR, CDR2 FQNEAQ (reference sequence).